This passage covers 23 T cell receptor beta chains from one sample sequenced in a study of T cell repertoires in ileal Crohn's disease. Clones were sequenced by immunoSEQ multiplex PCR, and TCRdb holds only the in-frame ones, with some missing. Of 13,000 or so clones listed, about 67% are singletons. Time point noted: neoterminal ileum biopsy at postoperative endoscopy, about 6 months after surgery. Sequencing input: ileal tissue. The receptor set was obtained from an adult with Crohn's disease.

The rearrangement uses TRBV7-2 and TRBJ2-7; maybe TRBD2 (5 bases). Germline V gene lookup returns CDR1 SGHTA and CDR2 FQGNSA. This CDR3 spans 14 amino acids. Trimming stripped 5 bases from V and 3 bases from J, with 14 bases between. The CDR3, as DNA: TGTGCCAGCAGCGTAGAGGGCAGGCTCTACGAGCAGTACTTC. It encodes CASSVEGRLYEQYF.

In its sample, this clone was seen a few times. The rearrangement joins TRBV12-1 to TRBJ1-1; TRBD1 is taken as the D call from the table, unchecked against the DNA. TRBV12-1 is an annotated pseudogene. The CDR3 is 13 amino acids. This CDR3 is CASSSHQNTEAFF. The CDR3 region has the DNA TGTGCCAGCAGCTCACATCAAAACACTGAAGCTTTCTTT.

This clone was observed once. The chain couples TRBV9 to TRBJ1-2; the D is unclear. V lost 4 bases to trimming and J lost 4 bases, with 11 bases between them. CDR1 is SGDLS, CDR2 YYNGEE, per germline. The CDR3 loop spans 13 amino acids. CDR3 DNA sequence: TGTGCCAGCAGCCCAATAGGGATCTATGGCTACACCTTC. It yields the protein CASSPIGIYGYTF.

This clone was seen a few times. V gene TRBV7-2 combines with J gene TRBJ2-3, with 11 bases fitting TRBD2. V trimming: 4 bases; J trimming: 1 base; junction bases outside the gene matches: 4. Per the germline V gene, CDR1 is SGHTA and CDR2 is FQGNSA. The CDR3 spans 16 residues. The CDR3 here is CASSYSGGAGTDTQYF. The CDR3 DNA follows: TGTGCCAGCAGCTATAGCGGGGGGGCCGGCACAGATACGCAGTATTTT.

The rearrangement joins TRBV2 to TRBJ1-5; possibly TRBD1 for D (6 bases). This CDR3 comprises 15 residues. CDR1 and CDR2 (germline): SNHLY, FYNNEI. V was shortened by 4 bases and J by 5 bases, with 15 bases between the two germline ends. The CDR3: CASSGGGTRDQPQHF. CDR3 nucleotide sequence: TGTGCCAGCAGTGGCGGGGGGACACGGGATCAGCCCCAGCATTTT.

This clone was picked up a small number of times. This rearrangement joins TRBV5-5 to TRBJ1-3; D may be TRBD1 (5 bases). The ends were cut back, 4 bases at V and 0 bases at J, with 14 bases in the middle. The germline CDR1 and CDR2 sequences are SGHKS and YYEKEE (reference sequence). The CDR3 covers 16 residues. In DNA, the CDR3 is TGTGCCAGCAGCCCTCGGACGGGGACCTCTGGAAACACCATATATTTT. It is translated as CASSPRTGTSGNTIYF.

The chain uses TRBV19 and TRBJ2-2; 9 bases agree with TRBD2. V shed 7 bases, J shed 4 bases, and the junction held 4 bases outside the gene matches. The CDR3 extends over 14 amino acids. Germline V gene lookup returns CDR1 LNHDA and CDR2 SQIVND (reference sequence). CDR3 coding DNA: TGTGCCAGTAATAAGCGGGGGGCCACCGGGGAGCTGTTTTTT. Translation gives CASNKRGATGELFF.

The gene calls are TRBV5-1 and TRBJ1-2, with 7 bases that match TRBD1. The junction had 9 bases not matched to a gene; V was cut back by 1 base and J by 6 bases. Germline V gene data show CDR1 as SGHRS and CDR2 as YFSETQ. This CDR3 has 15 amino acids. The CDR3 loop reads CASSLRGDRVDGYTF. The CDR3 DNA reads TGCGCCAGCAGCTTGAGGGGCGACAGGGTGGATGGCTACACCTTC. Full variable domain (remainder filled in from reference TRBV5-1 and TRBJ1-2): KAGVTQTPRYLIKTRGQQVTLSCSPISGHRSVSWYQQTPGQGLQFLFEYFSETQRNKGNFPGRFSGRQFSNSRSEMNVSTLELGDSALYLCASSLRGDRVDGYTFGSGTRLTVV.

This sequence joins TRBV27 and TRBJ2-5; 9 nucleotides line up with TRBD1. J was trimmed by 4 bases and V by 6 bases; bases with no gene match: 9. This CDR3 comprises 15 residues. Per the germline V gene, CDR1 is MNHEY and CDR2 is SMNVEV (reference sequence). The CDR3 reads CASRRRDRAGETQYF. The CDR3 DNA follows: TGTGCCAGCAGACGCCGGGACAGGGCGGGAGAGACCCAGTACTTC.

The genes are TRBV7-2 and TRBJ2-7; 8 bases align to TRBD2. The V gene's germline CDR1 is SGHTA and CDR2 FQGNSA. V lost 6 bases and J lost 5; bases outside the gene matches: 9. The CDR3 contains 14 residues. In DNA form, the CDR3 reads TGTGCCAGCAGACTGGGACTAGTAACCCACGAGCAGTACTTC. As protein: CASRLGLVTHEQYF.

The chain joins TRBV11-2 to TRBJ2-1, with 8 bases identical to TRBD1. CDR1 and CDR2 from the germline V gene are SGHAT and FQNNGV. Trimming took 3 bases from V and 6 from J; bases not matched to a gene: 7. This CDR3 has 15 residues. The CDR3 DNA sequence: TGTGCCAGCAGCTTTGGGACAGGAGGGAGCAATGAGCAGTTCTTC. Its protein product is CASSFGTGGSNEQFF.

This chain joins TRBV2 and TRBJ2-7, with 8 positions matching TRBD1. CDR3 length: 15 amino acids. After removal of 1 base from V and 3 bases from J, the junction contained 5 bases not matched to a gene. CDR1 and CDR2 from the germline V gene are SNHLY and FYNNEI. The CDR3 is CASSEERQGIYEQYF. Here the CDR3 DNA reads TGTGCCAGCAGTGAAGAGCGACAGGGGATCTACGAGCAGTACTTC. The full variable domain, with the rest looked up from reference TRBV2 and TRBJ2-7, is EPEVTQTPSHQVTQMGQEVILRCVPISNHLYFYWYRQILGQKVEFLVSFYNNEISEKSEIFDDQFSVERPDGSNFTLKIRSTKLEDSAMYFCASSEERQGIYEQYFGPGTRLTVT.

By share, this clone counts as large. The chain recombines TRBV25-1 with TRBJ2-2; 10 positions match TRBD1. This CDR3 has 16 residues. Germline CDR1 reads MGHDK; CDR2 reads SYGVNS. The V and J ends lost 3 bases and 5 bases, in that order; junction bases with no gene match: 6. CDR3 DNA sequence: TGTGCCAGCAGTGAGTCAGGACAGGGGGTTACCGGGGAGCTGTTTTTT. Protein product: CASSESGQGVTGELFF.

The CDR3: CAISESPEGATNEKLFF. The CDR3 coding sequence is TGTGCCATCAGTGAGTCCCCAGAGGGTGCAACTAATGAAAAACTGTTTTTT. The V gene is TRBV10-3, the J gene TRBJ1-4; D gene uncertain. This CDR3 spans 17 amino acids. CDR1 and CDR2 (germline): ENHRY, SYGVKD. V was pared by 0 bases and J by 0 bases, with 11 bases between.

The gene calls are TRBV11-1 and TRBJ2-5; D gene uncertain. The V and J ends lost 1 base and 3 bases respectively, with 9 bases between them. The germline V gene encodes CDR1 SGHAT and CDR2 FQDESV (reference sequence). The CDR3 consists of 14 residues. CDR3 nucleotides: TGTGCCAGCAGCTTAGAATGGCAGAAAGAGACCCAGTACTTC. It specifies CASSLEWQKETQYF.

The rearrangement uses TRBV10-1 and TRBJ1-6; unclear D gene. CDR3 length equals 12 residues. Trimming removed 6 bases at V and 7 bases at J, with 7 bases between. The germline gives CDR1 WNHNN, CDR2 SYGVQD (reference sequence). CDR3 DNA sequence: TGCGCCAGCAGAAACGGGAATTCACCCCTCCACTTT. This encodes CASRNGNSPLHF.

This clone showed up just a few times. V gene TRBV7-9 combines with J gene TRBJ1-5; 7 positions match TRBD1. Germline CDR1 SEHNR, CDR2 FQNEAQ (reference sequence). The CDR3 loop spans 15 amino acids. Losses at the gene ends were 1 base for V and 7 bases for J; bases not matched to a gene: 7. CDR3 region: CASSLERGLGQPQHF. The CDR3 DNA follows: TGTGCCAGCAGCTTAGAGAGGGGGCTGGGGCAGCCCCAGCATTTT.

The V gene is TRBV7-3, the J gene TRBJ2-2; possibly TRBD2 for D (5 bases). Germline CDR1 reads SGHTA; CDR2 reads FQGTGA. Trimming stripped 6 bases from V and 5 bases from J, with 13 bases between. The CDR3 consists of 14 residues. CDR3 nucleotides: TGTGCCAGCAGAGGTACGAGGGATACCGGGGAGCTGTTTTTT. This sequence encodes CASRGTRDTGELFF.

The chain uses TRBV6-1 and TRBJ1-3; D not certain. Per the germline V gene, CDR1 is MNHNS and CDR2 is SASEGT. This CDR3 has 14 amino acids. V was trimmed by 7 bases and J by 3 bases, leaving 13 bases between them. CDR3 protein: CASIAGRGGNTIYF. DNA for the CDR3: TGTGCCAGCATTGCTGGACGGGGTGGAAACACCATATATTTT.

The rearrangement joins TRBV21-1 to TRBJ2-5. TRBV21-1 is a pseudogene. The CDR3 has 12 amino acids. The CDR3 DNA is TGTGCCAGCGCGTCAGTCCGTGAGACCCAGTACTTC. It yields the protein CASASVRETQYF.

This clone is labeled medium-sized. V and J are TRBV27 and TRBJ2-5; D perhaps matches TRBD1 (5 bases). V was shortened by 2 bases and J by 4 bases, with 11 bases between the two germline ends. Germline V lookup: CDR1 MNHEY, CDR2 SMNVEV (reference sequence). The CDR3 totals 14 residues. The CDR3 DNA follows: TGTGCCAGCAGTTTACCCGACAGCCGAGAGACCCAGTACTTC. Translated, it gives CASSLPDSRETQYF.

The V gene is TRBV4-2, the J gene TRBJ2-7; TRBD1 is a possible D gene (6 bases). The CDR3 has 15 amino acids. V lost 0 bases to trimming and J lost 6 bases, with 15 bases between them. Germline CDR1 LGHNA, CDR2 YNFKEQ. The CDR3 is CASSQDFQGIGEQYF. The DNA for the CDR3 is TGTGCCAGCAGCCAAGATTTTCAGGGGATAGGCGAGCAGTACTTC.

This clone was seen once. V is TRBV2 and J is TRBJ1-1; TRBD1 agrees at 7 bases. The V segment lost 5 bases and the J segment 4 bases; nucleotides outside the gene matches: 7. The germline V gene has CDR1 SNHLY and CDR2 FYNNEI. This CDR3 region has 14 residues. This CDR3 reads CASSYSQGFTEAFF. CDR3 nucleotide sequence: TGTGCCAGCAGTTATTCACAGGGGTTCACTGAAGCTTTCTTT.